This entry concerns a single T cell receptor (beta chain). Its specificity is not known. V dropped 2 bases and J dropped 5 bases, with 12 bases sitting between them. The CDR3 contains 14 residues. Germline V CDR1 and CDR2: MNHEY, SVGAGI. TCRdb called the RT-PCR reads again in MiXCR, with one record for every CDR3 protein. The table includes roughly 500,000 distinct CDR3 sequences, 16% detected once. These data belong to a study of response to subunit inactivated influenza vaccine. Broader study findings: There was a suggestion from the authors that each seasonal influenza vaccination recruits few new T cells.

The TCR sequence derives from a man between 50 and 69 years old who received an inactivated influenza vaccine. The rearrangement links TRBV6-5 to TRBJ2-5; no reliable D call. The specimen comprised CD4+ T cells sorted from PBMCs, sampled around 25 months after vaccination. The CDR3 loop reads CASSYRTRPETQYF. CDR3 bases: TGTGCCAGCAGTTACAGGACCCGGCCGGAGACCCAGTACTTC.